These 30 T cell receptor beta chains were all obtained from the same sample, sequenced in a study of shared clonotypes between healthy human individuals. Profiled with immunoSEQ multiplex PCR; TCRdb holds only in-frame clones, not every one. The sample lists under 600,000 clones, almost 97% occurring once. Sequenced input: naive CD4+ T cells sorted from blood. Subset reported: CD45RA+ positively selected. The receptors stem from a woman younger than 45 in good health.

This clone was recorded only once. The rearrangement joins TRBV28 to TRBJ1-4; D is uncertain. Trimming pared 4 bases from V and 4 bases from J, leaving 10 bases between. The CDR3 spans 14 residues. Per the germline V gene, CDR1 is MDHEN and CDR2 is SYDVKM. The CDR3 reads CASSSHTHNEKLFF. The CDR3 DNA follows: TGTGCCAGCAGTTCTCACACGCATAATGAAAAACTGTTTTTT.

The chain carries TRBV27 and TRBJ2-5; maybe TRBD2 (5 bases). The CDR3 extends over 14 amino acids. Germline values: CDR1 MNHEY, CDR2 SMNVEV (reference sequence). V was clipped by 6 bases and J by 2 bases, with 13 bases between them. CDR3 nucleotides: TGTGCCAGCAGACCGTGGGAGAGACAAGAGACCCAGTACTTC. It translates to CASRPWERQETQYF.

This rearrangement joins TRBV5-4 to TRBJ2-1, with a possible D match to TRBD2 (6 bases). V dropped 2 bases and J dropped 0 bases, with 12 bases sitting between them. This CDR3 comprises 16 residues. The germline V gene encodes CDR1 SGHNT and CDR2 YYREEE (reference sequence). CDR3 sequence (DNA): TGTGCCAGCAGCTTCGGGCAAGCGGGCTCCTACAATGAGCAGTTCTTC. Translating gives CASSFGQAGSYNEQFF.

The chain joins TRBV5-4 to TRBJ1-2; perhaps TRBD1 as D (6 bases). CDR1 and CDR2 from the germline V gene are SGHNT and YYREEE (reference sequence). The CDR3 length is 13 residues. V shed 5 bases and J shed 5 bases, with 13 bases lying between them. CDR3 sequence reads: CASRRGTAYGYTF. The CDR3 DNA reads TGTGCCAGCAGAAGGGGGACGGCATATGGCTACACCTTC. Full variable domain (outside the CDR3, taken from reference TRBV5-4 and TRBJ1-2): ETGVTQSPTHLIKTRGQQVTLRCSSQSGHNTVSWYQQALGQGPQFIFQYYREEENGRGNFPPRFSGLQFPNYSSELNVNALELDDSALYLCASRRGTAYGYTFGSGTRLTVV.

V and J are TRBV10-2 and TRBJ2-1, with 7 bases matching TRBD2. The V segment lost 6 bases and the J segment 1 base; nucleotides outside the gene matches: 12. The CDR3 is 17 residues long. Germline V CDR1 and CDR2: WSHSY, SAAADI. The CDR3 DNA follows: TGCGCCAGCAGAAGTGAGCGAGCGGGATGGTCCTACAATGAGCAGTTCTTC. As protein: CASRSERAGWSYNEQFF.

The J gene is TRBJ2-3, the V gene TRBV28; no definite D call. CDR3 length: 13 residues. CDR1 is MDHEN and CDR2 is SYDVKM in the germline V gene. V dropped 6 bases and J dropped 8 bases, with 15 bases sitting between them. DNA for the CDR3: TGTGCCAGCAGACTCCGAGCCCCAGGTACGCAGTATTTT. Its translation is CASRLRAPGTQYF.

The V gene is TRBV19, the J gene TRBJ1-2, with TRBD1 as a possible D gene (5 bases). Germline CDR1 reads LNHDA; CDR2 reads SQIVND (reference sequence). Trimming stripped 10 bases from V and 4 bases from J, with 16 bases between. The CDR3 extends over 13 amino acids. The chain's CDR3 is CATGTPRPYGYTF. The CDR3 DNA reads TGTGCCACAGGGACTCCGAGACCCTATGGCTACACCTTC.

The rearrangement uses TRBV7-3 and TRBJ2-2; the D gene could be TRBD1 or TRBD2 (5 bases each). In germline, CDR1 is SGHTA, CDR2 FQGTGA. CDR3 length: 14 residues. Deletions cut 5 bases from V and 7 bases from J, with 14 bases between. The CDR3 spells CASSTTPGGGELFF. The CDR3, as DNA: TGTGCCAGCAGCACGACACCTGGGGGCGGGGAGCTGTTTTTT.

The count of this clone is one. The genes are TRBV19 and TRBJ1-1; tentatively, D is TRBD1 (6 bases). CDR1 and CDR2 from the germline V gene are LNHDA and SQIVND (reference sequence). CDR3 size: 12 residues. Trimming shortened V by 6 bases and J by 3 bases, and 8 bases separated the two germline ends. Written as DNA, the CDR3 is TGTGCCAGTAGGGACAGCTACACTGAAGCTTTCTTT. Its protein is CASRDSYTEAFF. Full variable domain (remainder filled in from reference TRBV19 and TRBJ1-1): DGGITQSPKYLFRKEGQNVTLSCEQNLNHDAMYWYRQDPGQGLRLIYYSQIVNDFQKGDIAEGYSVSREKKESFPLTVTSAQKNPTAFYLCASRDSYTEAFFGQGTRLTVV.

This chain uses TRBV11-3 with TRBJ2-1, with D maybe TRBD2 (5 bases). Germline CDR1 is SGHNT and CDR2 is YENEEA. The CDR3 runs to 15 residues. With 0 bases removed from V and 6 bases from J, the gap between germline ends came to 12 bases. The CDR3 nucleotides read TGTGCCAGCAGCTTAGACGGGAACTCCCGCAATGAGCAGTTCTTC. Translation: CASSLDGNSRNEQFF.

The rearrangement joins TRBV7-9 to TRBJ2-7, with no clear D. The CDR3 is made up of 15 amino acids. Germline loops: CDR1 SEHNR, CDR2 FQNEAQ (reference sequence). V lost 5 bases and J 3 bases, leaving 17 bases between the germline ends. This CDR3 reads CASSGPGSSYYEQYF. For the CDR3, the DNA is TGTGCCAGCAGCGGACCTGGCAGTTCCTACTACGAGCAGTACTTC.

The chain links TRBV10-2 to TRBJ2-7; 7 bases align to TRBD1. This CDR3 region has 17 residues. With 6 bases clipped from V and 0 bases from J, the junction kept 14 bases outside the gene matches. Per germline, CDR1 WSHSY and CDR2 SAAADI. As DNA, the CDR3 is TGCGCCAGCAGGACAGGGTCATTAAATTATCCCTCCTACGAGCAGTACTTC. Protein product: CASRTGSLNYPSYEQYF.

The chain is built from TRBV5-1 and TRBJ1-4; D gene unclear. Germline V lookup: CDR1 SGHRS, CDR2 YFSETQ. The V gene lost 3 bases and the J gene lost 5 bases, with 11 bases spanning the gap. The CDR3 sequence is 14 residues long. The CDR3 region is CASSSGSRNEKLFF. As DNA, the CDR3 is TGCGCCAGCAGCTCGGGGTCCCGCAATGAAAAACTGTTTTTT.

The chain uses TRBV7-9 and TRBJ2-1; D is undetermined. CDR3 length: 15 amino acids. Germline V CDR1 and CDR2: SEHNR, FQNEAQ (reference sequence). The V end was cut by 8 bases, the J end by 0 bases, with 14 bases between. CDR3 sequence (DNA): TGTGCCAGCTCCCGTCCGCCTAGCTCCTACAATGAGCAGTTCTTC. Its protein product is CASSRPPSSYNEQFF.

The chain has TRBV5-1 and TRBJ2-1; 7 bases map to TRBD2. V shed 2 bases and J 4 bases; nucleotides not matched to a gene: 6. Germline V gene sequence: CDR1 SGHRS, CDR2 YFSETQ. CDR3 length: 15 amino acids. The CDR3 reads CASSFNGGRYNEQFF. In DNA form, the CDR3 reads TGCGCCAGCAGCTTCAACGGGGGGAGGTACAATGAGCAGTTCTTC.

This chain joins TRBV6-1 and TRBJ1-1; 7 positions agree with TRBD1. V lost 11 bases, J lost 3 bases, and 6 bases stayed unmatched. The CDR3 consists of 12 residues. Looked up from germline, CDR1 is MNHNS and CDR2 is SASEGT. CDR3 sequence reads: CAGRQGDTEAFF. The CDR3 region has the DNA TGTGCCGGGAGACAGGGTGACACTGAAGCTTTCTTT.

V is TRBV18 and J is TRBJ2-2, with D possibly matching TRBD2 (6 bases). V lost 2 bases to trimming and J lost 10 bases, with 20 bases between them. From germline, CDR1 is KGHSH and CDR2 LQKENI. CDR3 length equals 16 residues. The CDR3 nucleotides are TGTGCCAGCTCACCATATTTTACGGGGAGGTATCCGGAGCTGTTTTTT. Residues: CASSPYFTGRYPELFF.

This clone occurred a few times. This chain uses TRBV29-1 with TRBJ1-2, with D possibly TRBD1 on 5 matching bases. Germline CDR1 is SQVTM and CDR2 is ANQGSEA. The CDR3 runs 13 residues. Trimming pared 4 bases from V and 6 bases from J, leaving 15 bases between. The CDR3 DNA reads TGCAGCGTTGCAGCGGTCAGGGACCATGGCTACACCTTC. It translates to CSVAAVRDHGYTF.

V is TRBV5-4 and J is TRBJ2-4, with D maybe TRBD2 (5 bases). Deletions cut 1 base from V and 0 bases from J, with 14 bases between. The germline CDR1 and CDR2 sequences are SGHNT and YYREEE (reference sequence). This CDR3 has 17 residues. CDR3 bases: TGTGCCAGCAGCTTGAAGACCGGGAACCAAGCCAAAAACATTCAGTACTTC. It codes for CASSLKTGNQAKNIQYF.

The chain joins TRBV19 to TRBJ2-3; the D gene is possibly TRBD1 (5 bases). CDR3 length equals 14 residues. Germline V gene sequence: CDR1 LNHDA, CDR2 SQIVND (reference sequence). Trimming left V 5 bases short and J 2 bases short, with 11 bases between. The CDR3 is CASSWGPHTDTQYF. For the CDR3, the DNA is TGTGCCAGTAGTTGGGGCCCCCACACAGATACGCAGTATTTT.

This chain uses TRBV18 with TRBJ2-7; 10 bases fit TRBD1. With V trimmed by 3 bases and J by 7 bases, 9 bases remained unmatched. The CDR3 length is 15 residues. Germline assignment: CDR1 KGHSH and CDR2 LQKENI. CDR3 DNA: TGTGCCAGCTCACCGCCGGGACAGGGGACTAAAGAGCAGTACTTC. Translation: CASSPPGQGTKEQYF. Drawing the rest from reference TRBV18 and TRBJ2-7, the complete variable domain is NAGVMQNPRHLVRRRGQEARLRCSPMKGHSHVYWYRQLPEEGLKFMVYLQKENIIDESGMPKERFSAEFPKEGPSILRIQQVVRGDSAAYFCASSPPGQGTKEQYFGPGTRLTVT.

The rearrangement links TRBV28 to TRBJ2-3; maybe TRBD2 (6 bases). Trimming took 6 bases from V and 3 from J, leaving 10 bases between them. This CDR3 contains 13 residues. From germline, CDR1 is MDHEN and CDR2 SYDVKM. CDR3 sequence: CASRGTGTDTQYF. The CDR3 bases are TGTGCCAGCAGGGGGACTGGGACAGATACGCAGTATTTT. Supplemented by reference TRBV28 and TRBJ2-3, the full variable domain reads DVKVTQSSRYLVKRTGEKVFLECVQDMDHENMFWYRQDPGLGLRLIYFSYDVKMKEKGDIPEGYSVSREKKERFSLILESASTNQTSMYLCASRGTGTDTQYFGPGTRLTVL.

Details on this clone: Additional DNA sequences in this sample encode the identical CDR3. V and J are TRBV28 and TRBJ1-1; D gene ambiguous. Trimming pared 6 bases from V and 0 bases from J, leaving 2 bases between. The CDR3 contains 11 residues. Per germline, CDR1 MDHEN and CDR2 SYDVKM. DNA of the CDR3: TGTGCCAGCAGATTGAACACTGAAGCTTTCTTT. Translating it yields CASRLNTEAFF.

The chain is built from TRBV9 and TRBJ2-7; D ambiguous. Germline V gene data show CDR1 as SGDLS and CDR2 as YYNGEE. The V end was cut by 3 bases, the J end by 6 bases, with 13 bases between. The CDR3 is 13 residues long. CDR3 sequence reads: CASSGLSKSEQYF. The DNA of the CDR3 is TGTGCCAGCAGCGGCCTCTCAAAGTCCGAGCAGTACTTC. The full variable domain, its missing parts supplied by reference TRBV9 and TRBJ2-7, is DSGVTQTPKHLITATGQRVTLRCSPRSGDLSVYWYQQSLDQGLQFLIQYYNGEERAKGNILERFSAQQFPDLHSELNLSSLELGDSALYFCASSGLSKSEQYFGPGTRLTVT.

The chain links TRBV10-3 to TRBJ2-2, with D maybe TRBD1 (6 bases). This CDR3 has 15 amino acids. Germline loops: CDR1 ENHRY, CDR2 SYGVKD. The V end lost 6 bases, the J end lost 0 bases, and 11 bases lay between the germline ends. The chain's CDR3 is CAISQQGSNTGELFF. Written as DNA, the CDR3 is TGTGCCATCAGCCAACAGGGTTCGAACACCGGGGAGCTGTTTTTT.

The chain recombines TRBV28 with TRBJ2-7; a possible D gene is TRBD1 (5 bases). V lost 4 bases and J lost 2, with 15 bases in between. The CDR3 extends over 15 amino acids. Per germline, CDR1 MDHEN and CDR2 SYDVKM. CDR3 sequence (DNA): TGTGCCAGCAGTTCGGTTCAGGGTGGTACCTACGAGCAGTACTTC. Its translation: CASSSVQGGTYEQYF.

The CDR3 reads CASSRASPNTEAFF. Written as DNA, the CDR3 is TGCGCCAGCAGCCGGGCCAGCCCGAACACTGAAGCTTTCTTT. The rearrangement joins TRBV5-1 to TRBJ1-1; D ambiguous. V lost 4 bases and J 1 base, leaving 11 bases between the germline ends. The germline V gene has CDR1 SGHRS and CDR2 YFSETQ. The CDR3 has 14 residues.

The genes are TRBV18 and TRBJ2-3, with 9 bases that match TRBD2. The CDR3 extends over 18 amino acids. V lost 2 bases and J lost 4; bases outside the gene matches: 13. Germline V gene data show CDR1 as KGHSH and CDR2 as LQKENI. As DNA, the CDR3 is TGTGCCAGCTCACCAAGAGGGATTAGCGGGAGTGTCCCAGATACGCAGTATTTT. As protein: CASSPRGISGSVPDTQYF.

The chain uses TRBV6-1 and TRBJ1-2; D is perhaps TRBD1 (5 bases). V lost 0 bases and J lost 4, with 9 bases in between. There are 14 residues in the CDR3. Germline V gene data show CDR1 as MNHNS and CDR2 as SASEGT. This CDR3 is CASSEAAGGYGYTF. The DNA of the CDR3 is TGTGCCAGCAGTGAAGCGGCCGGGGGCTATGGCTACACCTTC.

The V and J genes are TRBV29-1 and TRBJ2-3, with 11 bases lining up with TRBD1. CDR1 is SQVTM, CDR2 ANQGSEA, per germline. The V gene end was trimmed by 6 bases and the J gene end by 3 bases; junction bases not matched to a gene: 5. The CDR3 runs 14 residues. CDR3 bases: TGCAGCGTACGGACAGGGGGCAAGACAGATACGCAGTATTTT. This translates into CSVRTGGKTDTQYF.